Listed here is a single T cell receptor (beta chain). Its antigen remains unknown. There are 14 residues in the CDR3. The V gene lost 5 bases and the J gene lost 3 bases, with 13 bases spanning the gap. Germline values: CDR1 SGHAT, CDR2 FQDESV (reference sequence). The data were taken from a study of shared clonotypes between healthy human individuals. General study results and limits: Clonotype sharing among donors was expected to depend on sequencing depth.

Repertoires were generated with immunoSEQ multiplex PCR, while TCRdb's copy carries only in-frame clones and drops some. The sample carries some 500,000 clones, 90% to 97% recorded once. The source of this sequence is a woman aged 30 to 39 in good health. The chain couples TRBV11-1 to TRBJ1-2; D remains ambiguous. The sequenced sample consisted of naive CD4+ T cells sorted from blood. Noted subset: CD45RA+ positively selected. CDR3 sequence (DNA): TGTGCCAGCAGCATAAAGCCCGGGGACTATGGCTACACCTTC. This encodes CASSIKPGDYGYTF.